These T cell receptor beta chains were read from a single sample in a study of T cells in Graves' hyperthyroidism and ophthalmopathy. MiXCR was run by TCRdb on the multiplex PCR reads, yielding one entry per CDR3 protein. The sample has about 380,000 distinct CDR3 sequences; around 18% are singletons. Sequenced input: blood. Every receptor here comes from a man aged 18-30 years with Graves' ophthalmopathy. The CDR3 runs from the conserved cysteine through the conserved F or W.

CASSRTVTEKLFF	TRBV12-3/TRBV12-4
CASSLDGGASDTGELFF	TRBV5-6
CASTTGGKETQYF	TRBV5-6
CASSPDLSYGYTF	TRBV18
CASSIRTGDTYNEQFF	TRBV4-1
CSVGQGDTEAFF	TRBV29-1
CASSPLDSPNYGYTF	TRBV5-1
CATSRDLSSGNTIYF	TRBV15
CASSVGGGLNEQYF	TRBV9
CASSMLGPPGETQYF	TRBV19
CASNLGTGYNEQFF	TRBV3-1
CASSYGGAGAYNEQFF	TRBV6-2/TRBV6-3
CASSEIGGRDNEQFF	TRBV4-2
CASSHRDSASAYGYTF	TRBV7-8
CASSPGTGITPRSNQPQHF	TRBV7-3
CASSQQEDPPYNEQFF	TRBV3-1
CASSLTIQNEQFF	TRBV7-3
CSASTSGGRSSYNEQFF	TRBV20-1
CASSYNLAGVTDTQYF	TRBV7-2
CAMRYRRGAAETQYF	TRBV6-1
CASSVHLDPFGGPGNSPLHF	TRBV9
CASSMWRSNYGYTF	TRBV19
CASRPGTGGGELFF	TRBV6-1
CASSPEGHQSYEQYF	TRBV6-1
CAPAFLRGVPRLGSPNSPLHF	TRBV7-6
CASSLAGLDRVEDAFF	TRBV13
CASSLVGEDTQYF	TRBV13
CASSLPRSGWSSGNTIYF	TRBV7-6
CSARGWGQGGHEQYF	TRBV20-1
CASSQRTGPTEAFF	TRBV6-1
CASSSGAPEDGYTF	TRBV6-9
CSARATSALGGTQYF	TRBV20-1
CASRDGYVGQPQHF	TRBV2